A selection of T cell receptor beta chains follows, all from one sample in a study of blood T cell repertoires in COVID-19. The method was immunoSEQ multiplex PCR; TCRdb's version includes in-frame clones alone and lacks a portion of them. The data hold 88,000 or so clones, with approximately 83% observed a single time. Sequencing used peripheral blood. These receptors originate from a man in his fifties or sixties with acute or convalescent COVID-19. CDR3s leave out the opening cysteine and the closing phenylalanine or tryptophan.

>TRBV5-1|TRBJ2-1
ASSLVLAGHNEQF
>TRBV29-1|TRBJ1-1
SAWTGGGFTEAF
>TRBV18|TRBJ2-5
ASSPGSIRDWKETQY
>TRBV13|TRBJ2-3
ASSLGAVSTDTQY
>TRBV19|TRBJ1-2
ASSIGRYYGYT
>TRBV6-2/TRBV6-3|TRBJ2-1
ASSTAGQGYNEQF
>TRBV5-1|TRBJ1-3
ASTPGSGGNTIY
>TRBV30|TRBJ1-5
AWSLGAKAQH
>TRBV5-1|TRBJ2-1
ASSGGTFSYNEQF
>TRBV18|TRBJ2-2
ASSLDGAGELF
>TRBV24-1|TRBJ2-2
ATSDPQRRTGTGELF
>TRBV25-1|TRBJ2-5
ASYSGTQETQY
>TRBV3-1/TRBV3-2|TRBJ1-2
ASRDFGGRDGYT
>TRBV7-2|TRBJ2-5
ASSIGGGWEETQY
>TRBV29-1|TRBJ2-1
SVESASGSRYNEQF
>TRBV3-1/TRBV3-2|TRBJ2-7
ASSLGGLAGAREQY
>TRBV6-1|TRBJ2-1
ASSEINSYNEQF
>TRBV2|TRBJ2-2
ASLPDRGITGELF
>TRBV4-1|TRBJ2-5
ASSQETGTSKKTQY
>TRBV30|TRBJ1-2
ACQGAGYGYT